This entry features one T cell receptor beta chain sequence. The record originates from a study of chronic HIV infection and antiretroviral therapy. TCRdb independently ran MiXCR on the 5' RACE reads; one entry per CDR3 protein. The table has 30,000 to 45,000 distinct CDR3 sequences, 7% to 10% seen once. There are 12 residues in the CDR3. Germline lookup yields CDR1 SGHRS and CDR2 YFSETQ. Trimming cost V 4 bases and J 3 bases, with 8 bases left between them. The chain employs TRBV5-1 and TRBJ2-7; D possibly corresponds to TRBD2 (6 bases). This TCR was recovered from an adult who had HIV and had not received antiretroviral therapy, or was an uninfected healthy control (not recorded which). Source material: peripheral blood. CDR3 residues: CASSDSGYEQYF. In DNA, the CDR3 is TGCGCCAGCAGCGATAGCGGCTACGAGCAGTACTTC.